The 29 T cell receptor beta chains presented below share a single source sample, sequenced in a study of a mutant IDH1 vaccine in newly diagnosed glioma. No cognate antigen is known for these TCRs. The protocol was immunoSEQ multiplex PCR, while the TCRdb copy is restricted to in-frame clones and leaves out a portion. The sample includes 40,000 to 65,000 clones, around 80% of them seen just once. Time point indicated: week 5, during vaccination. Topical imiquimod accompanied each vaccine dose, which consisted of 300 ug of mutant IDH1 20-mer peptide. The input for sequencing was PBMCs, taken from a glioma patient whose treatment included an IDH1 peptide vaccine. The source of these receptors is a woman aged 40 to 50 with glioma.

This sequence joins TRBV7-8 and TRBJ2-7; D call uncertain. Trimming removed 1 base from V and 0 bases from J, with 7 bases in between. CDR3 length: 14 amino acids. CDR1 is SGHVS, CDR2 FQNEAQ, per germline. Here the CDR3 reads CASSLGPDSYEQYF. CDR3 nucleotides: TGTGCCAGCAGCTTAGGTCCCGACTCCTACGAGCAGTACTTC.

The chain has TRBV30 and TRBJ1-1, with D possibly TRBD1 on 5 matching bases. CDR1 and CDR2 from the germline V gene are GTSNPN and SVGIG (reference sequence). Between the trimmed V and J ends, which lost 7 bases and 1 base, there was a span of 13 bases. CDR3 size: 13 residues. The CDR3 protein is CAFTDNQNTEAFF. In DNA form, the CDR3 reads TGTGCCTTCACGGACAATCAGAACACTGAAGCTTTCTTT.

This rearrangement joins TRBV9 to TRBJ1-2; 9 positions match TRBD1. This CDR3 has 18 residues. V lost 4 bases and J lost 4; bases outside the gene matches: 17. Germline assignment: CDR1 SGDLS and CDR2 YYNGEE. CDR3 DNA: TGTGCCAGCAGCTCCCTCCGGGGGACAGGGTCAATTAGCTATGGCTACACCTTC. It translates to CASSSLRGTGSISYGYTF. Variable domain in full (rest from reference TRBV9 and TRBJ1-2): DSGVTQTPKHLITATGQRVTLRCSPRSGDLSVYWYQQSLDQGLQFLIQYYNGEERAKGNILERFSAQQFPDLHSELNLSSLELGDSALYFCASSSLRGTGSISYGYTFGSGTRLTVV.

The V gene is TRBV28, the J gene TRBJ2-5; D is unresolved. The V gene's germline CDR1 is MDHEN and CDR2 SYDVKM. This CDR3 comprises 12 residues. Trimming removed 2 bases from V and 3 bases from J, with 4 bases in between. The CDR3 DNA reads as TGTGCCAGCAGTTTAGCGGAAGAGACCCAGTACTTC. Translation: CASSLAEETQYF.

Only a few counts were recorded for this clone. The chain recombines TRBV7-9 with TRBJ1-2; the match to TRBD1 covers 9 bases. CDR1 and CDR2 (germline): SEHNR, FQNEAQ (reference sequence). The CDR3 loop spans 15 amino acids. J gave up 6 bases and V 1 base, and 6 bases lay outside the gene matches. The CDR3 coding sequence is TGTGCCAGCAGCTTAGGTATAGGGACAGGGAATGGCTACACCTTC. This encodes CASSLGIGTGNGYTF.

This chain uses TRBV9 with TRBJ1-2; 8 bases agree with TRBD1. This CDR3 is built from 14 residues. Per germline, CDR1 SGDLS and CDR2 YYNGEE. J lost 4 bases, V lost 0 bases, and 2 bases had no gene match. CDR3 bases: TGTGCCAGCAGCGTAGGCCAGGGGGCCTATGGCTACACCTTC. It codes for CASSVGQGAYGYTF.

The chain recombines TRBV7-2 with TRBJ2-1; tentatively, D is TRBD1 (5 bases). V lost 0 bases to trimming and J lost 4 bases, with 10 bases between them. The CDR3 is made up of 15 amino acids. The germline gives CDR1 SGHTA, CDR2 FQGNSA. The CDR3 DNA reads TGTGCCAGCAGCTTAGCGGCAGGGAAATACAATGAGCAGTTCTTC. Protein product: CASSLAAGKYNEQFF.

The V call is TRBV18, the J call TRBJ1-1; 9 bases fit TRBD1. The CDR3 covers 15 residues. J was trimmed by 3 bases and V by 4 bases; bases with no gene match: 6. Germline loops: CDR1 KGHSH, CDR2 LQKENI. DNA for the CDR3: TGTGCCAGCTCACTTCCGGGACAGGGTTACACTGAAGCTTTCTTT. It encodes CASSLPGQGYTEAFF. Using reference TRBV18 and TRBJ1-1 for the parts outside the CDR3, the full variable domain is NAGVMQNPRHLVRRRGQEARLRCSPMKGHSHVYWYRQLPEEGLKFMVYLQKENIIDESGMPKERFSAEFPKEGPSILRIQQVVRGDSAAYFCASSLPGQGYTEAFFGQGTRLTVV.

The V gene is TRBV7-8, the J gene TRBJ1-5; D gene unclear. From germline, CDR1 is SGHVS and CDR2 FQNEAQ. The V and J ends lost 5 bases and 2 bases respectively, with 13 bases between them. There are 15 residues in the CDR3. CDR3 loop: CASSSVAGGNQPQHF. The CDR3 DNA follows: TGTGCCAGCAGCAGTGTGGCAGGTGGCAATCAGCCCCAGCATTTT.

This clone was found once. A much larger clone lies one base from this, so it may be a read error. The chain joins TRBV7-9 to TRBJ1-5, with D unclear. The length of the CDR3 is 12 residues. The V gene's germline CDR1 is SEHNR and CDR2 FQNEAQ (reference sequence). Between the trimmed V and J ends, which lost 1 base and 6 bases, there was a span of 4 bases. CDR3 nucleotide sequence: TGTGCCAGCAGCTTAGGGGGTCAGCCCCAGCATTTT. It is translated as CASSLGGQPQHF.

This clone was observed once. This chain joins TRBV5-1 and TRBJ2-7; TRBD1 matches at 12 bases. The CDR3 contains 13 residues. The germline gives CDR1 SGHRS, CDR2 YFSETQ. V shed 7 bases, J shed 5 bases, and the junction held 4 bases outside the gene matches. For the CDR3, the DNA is TGCGCCAGCCGAAGGGACAGGGGGCACGAGCAGTACTTC. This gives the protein CASRRDRGHEQYF.

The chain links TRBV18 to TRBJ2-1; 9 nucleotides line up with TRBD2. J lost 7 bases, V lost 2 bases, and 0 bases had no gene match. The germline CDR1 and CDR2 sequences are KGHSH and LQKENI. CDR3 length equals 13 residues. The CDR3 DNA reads TGTGCCAGCTCACCAACTAGCGGGAATGAGCAGTTCTTC. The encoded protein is CASSPTSGNEQFF.

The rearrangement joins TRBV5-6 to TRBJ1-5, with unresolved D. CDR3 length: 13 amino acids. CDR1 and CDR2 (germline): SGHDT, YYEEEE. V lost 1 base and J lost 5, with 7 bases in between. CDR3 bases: TGTGCCAGCAGCTTGAATGGGGATCAGCCCCAGCATTTT. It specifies CASSLNGDQPQHF.

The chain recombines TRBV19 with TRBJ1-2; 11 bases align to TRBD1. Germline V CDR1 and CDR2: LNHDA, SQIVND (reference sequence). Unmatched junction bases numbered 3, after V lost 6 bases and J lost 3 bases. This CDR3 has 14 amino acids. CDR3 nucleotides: TGTGCCAGTAGCCGGACAGGGGGCGACTATGGCTACACCTTC. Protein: CASSRTGGDYGYTF.

CDR3 in amino acids: CASGRETYEQYF. The CDR3 region has the DNA TGTGCCAGCGGTAGGGAGACCTACGAGCAGTACTTC. This sequence joins TRBV5-5 and TRBJ2-7; a weak D match, TRBD2 (5 bases). The CDR3 runs to 12 residues. V was trimmed by 7 bases and J by 2 bases, leaving 10 bases between them. Germline-derived CDR1 and CDR2 are SGHKS and YYEKEE (reference sequence).

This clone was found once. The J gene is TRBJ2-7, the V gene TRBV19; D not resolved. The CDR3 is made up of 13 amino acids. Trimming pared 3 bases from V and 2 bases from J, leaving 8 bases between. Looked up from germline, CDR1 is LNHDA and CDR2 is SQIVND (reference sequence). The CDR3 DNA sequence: TGTGCCAGTAGTATGGCTCCCACCTACGAGCAGTACTTC. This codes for CASSMAPTYEQYF.

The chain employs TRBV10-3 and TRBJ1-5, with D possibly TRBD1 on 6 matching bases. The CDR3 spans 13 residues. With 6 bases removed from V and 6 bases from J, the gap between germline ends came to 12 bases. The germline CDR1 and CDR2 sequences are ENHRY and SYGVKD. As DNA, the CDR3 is TGTGCCATCAGCAGACAGGACGGTCAGCCCCAGCATTTT. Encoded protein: CAISRQDGQPQHF.

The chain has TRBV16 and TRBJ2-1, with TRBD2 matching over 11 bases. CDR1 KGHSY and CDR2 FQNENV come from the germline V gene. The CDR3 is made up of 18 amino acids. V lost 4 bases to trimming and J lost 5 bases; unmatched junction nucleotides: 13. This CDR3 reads CASSPTASGGSHHNEQFF. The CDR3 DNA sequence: TGTGCCAGCAGCCCGACGGCTAGCGGGGGGTCCCATCACAATGAGCAGTTCTTC. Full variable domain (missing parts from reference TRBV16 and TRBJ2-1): GEEVAQTPKHLVRGEGQKAKLYCAPIKGHSYVFWYQQVLKNEFKFLISFQNENVFDETGMPKERFSAKCLPNSPCSLEIQATKLEDSAVYFCASSPTASGGSHHNEQFFGPGTRLTVL.

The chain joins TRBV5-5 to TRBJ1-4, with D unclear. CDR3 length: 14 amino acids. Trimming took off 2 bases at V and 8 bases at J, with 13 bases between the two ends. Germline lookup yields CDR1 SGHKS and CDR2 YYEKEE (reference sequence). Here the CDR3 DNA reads TGTGCCAGCAGCTTAGGGCGGGTAGGGGAAAAACTGTTTTTT. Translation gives CASSLGRVGEKLFF.

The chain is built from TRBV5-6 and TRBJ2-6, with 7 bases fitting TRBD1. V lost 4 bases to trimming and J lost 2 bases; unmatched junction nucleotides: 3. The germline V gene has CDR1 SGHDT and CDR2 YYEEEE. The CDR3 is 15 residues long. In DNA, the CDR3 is TGTGCCAGCAGCCGTACAGGGGCTGGGGCCAACGTCCTGACTTTC. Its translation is CASSRTGAGANVLTF.

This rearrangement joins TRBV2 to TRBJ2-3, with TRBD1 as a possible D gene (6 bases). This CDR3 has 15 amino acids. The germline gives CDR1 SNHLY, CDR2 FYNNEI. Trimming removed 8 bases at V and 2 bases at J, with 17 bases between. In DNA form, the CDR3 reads TGTGCCAGCTCCCCTCGGGACACCTCCACAGATACGCAGTATTTT. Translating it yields CASSPRDTSTDTQYF.

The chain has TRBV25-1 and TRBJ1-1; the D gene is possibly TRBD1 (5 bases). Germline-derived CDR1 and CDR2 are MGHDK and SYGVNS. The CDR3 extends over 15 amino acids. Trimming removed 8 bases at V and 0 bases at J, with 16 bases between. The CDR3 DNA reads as TGTGCCAGCGGCTCTATGGAGGGGATGAACACTGAAGCTTTCTTT. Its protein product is CASGSMEGMNTEAFF. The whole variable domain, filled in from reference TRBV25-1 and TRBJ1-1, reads EADIYQTPRYLVIGTGKKITLECSQTMGHDKMYWYQQDPGMELHLIHYSYGVNSTEKGDLSSESTVSRIRTEHFPLTLESARPSHTSQYLCASGSMEGMNTEAFFGQGTRLTVV.

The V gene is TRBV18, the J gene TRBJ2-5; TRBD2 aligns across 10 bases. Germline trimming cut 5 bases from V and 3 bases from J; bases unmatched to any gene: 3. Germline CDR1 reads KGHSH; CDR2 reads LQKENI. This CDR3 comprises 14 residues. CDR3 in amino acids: CASSTLAGEETQYF. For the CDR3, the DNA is TGTGCCAGCTCAACCCTAGCGGGGGAAGAGACCCAGTACTTC.

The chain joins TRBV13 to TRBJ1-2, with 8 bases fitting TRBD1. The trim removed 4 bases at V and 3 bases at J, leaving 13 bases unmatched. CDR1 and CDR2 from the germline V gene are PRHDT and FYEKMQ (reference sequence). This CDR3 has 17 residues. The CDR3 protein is CASSSTDRDRRYYGYTF. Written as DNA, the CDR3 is TGTGCCAGCAGCTCAACGGACCGGGACAGGAGGTACTATGGCTACACCTTC.

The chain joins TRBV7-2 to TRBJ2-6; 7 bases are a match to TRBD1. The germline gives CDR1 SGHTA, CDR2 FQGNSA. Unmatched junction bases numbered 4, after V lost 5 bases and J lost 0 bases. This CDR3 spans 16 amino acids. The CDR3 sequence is CASSRDSSSGANVLTF. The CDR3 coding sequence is TGTGCCAGCAGCAGGGACAGTTCCTCTGGGGCCAACGTCCTGACTTTC.

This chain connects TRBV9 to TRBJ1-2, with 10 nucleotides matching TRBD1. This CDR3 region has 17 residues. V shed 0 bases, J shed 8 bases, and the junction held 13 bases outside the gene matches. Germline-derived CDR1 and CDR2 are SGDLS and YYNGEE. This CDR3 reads CASSVVGTGAIGRGYTF. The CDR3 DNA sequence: TGTGCCAGCAGCGTAGTAGGGACAGGGGCAATCGGCCGGGGCTACACCTTC.

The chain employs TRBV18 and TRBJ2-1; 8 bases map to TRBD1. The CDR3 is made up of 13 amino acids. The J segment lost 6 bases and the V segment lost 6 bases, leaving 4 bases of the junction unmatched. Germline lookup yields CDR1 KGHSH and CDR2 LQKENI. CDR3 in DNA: TGTGCCAGCTCGAGACAGGGGTCCAATGAGCAGTTCTTC. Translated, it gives CASSRQGSNEQFF.

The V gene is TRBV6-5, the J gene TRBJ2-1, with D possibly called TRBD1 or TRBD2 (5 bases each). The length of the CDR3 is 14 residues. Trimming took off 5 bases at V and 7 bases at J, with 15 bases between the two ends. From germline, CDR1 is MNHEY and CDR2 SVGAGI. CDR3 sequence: CASSTRGLRNEQFF. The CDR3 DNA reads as TGTGCCAGCAGTACTAGGGGTTTGCGGAATGAGCAGTTCTTC.

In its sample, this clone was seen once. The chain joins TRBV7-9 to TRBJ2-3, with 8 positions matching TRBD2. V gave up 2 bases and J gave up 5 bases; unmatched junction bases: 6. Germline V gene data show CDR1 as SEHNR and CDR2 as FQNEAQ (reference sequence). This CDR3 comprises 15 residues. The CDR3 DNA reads TGTGCCAGCAGCTTATGGGGACTAGTAGGAGATACGCAGTATTTT. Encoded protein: CASSLWGLVGDTQYF. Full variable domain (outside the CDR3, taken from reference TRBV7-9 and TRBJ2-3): DTGVSQNPRHKITKRGQNVTFRCDPISEHNRLYWYRQTLGQGPEFLTYFQNEAQLEKSRLLSDRFSAERPKGSFSTLEIQRTEQGDSAMYLCASSLWGLVGDTQYFGPGTRLTVL.